The 3 T cell receptor beta chains listed next were all sequenced from one sample in a study of molecular identifiers for immune sequencing clone quantification. TCRdb passed the PCR reads through MiXCR, listing each CDR3 protein once. The sample carries 85,000 to 100,000 distinct CDR3 sequences, 24% recorded once. Sequencing input: naive CD8+ T cells from blood, with Jurkat cell RNA spiked in. Noted subset: FACS-sorted CD8+CD4-CCR7+CD45RA+ naive T cells. The receptors stem from a human donor in good health. Some libraries in this study had Jurkat cell RNA spiked in.

The V gene is TRBV6-2 or TRBV6-3, the J gene TRBJ2-7; D gene uncertain. The length of the CDR3 is 12 residues. The germline V and J ends were trimmed by 0 bases and 6 bases, with 6 bases remaining between them. The germline V gene has CDR1 MNHEY and CDR2 SVGEGT. The DNA for the CDR3 is TGTGCCAGCAGTTACTCGGTCCCCGAGCAGTACTTC. Its protein is CASSYSVPEQYF.

This clonotype showed up many times. The genes are TRBV6-2 or TRBV6-3 and TRBJ2-3, with 8 bases identical to TRBD1. The CDR3 is made up of 17 amino acids. Germline CDR1 is MNHEY and CDR2 is SVGEGT. V gave up 2 bases and J gave up 2 bases; unmatched junction bases: 9. CDR3 residues: CASSYPTGTGLTDTQYF. The CDR3 DNA reads TGTGCCAGCAGTTACCCAACCGGGACAGGCCTCACAGATACGCAGTATTTT.

This clonotype was counted many times. The rearrangement joins TRBV7-2 to TRBJ2-3; 10 bases are a match to TRBD2. CDR3 length: 17 residues. V lost 5 bases, J lost 4 bases, and 12 bases stayed unmatched. Germline CDR1 is SGHTA and CDR2 is FQGNSA. CDR3: CASSPELAGEDSDTQYF. DNA of the CDR3: TGTGCCAGCAGCCCAGAGCTAGCGGGAGAAGATTCAGATACGCAGTATTTT.